One and the same sample provided the 23 T cell receptor beta chains below, sequenced in a study of cytomegalovirus exposure and HLA in healthy donors. Profiled with immunoSEQ multiplex PCR; TCRdb holds only in-frame clones, not every one. The table has around 60,000 clones, around 96% seen once. Sequencing was done on a sample of PBMCs. These receptors were obtained from a woman aged 18-35 years in good health and CMV-seronegative.

The gene calls are TRBV27 and TRBJ2-1; the D is unclear. Germline CDR1 and CDR2: MNHEY and SMNVEV (reference sequence). This CDR3 has 18 amino acids. V was trimmed by 7 bases and J by 8 bases, leaving 30 bases between them. The CDR3, as DNA: TGTGCCAGCACCTTACGCCCGGGTCAGCCGAGATCGCGCGATGAGCAGTTCTTC. Translation gives CASTLRPGQPRSRDEQFF.

The chain couples TRBV4-3 to TRBJ1-5, with no clear D. There are 15 residues in the CDR3. The ends were cut back, 4 bases at V and 0 bases at J, with 10 bases in the middle. In germline, CDR1 is LGHNA, CDR2 YSLEER. The CDR3 DNA sequence: TGCGCCAGCAGCCCAACAGTTCATAGCAATCAGCCCCAGCATTTT. Protein product: CASSPTVHSNQPQHF.

The chain uses TRBV6-5 and TRBJ2-1, with TRBD2 identical over 12 bases. The CDR3 is 16 amino acids. Germline-derived CDR1 and CDR2 are MNHEY and SVGAGI. V lost 4 bases, J lost 8 bases, and 9 bases stayed unmatched. CDR3 region: CASSSPRLAGVDEQFF. The CDR3 DNA sequence: TGTGCCAGCAGTTCCCCGAGACTAGCGGGAGTTGATGAGCAGTTCTTC.

V and J are TRBV10-2 and TRBJ2-7; TRBD1 might be the D (5 bases). Germline V gene sequence: CDR1 WSHSY, CDR2 SAAADI. V lost 6 bases, J lost 3 bases, and 18 bases lay in between. The CDR3 runs to 15 residues. The CDR3 spells CASRVPGQGHYEQYF. The CDR3 nucleotides read TGCGCCAGCAGGGTCCCCGGTCAGGGCCACTACGAGCAGTACTTC.

With respect to this clone: Relative to the germline gene, one junction end is altered; a read error may explain this. This chain uses TRBV5-5 with TRBJ2-7; TRBD1 is a possible D gene (6 bases). The CDR3 length is 17 residues. Per germline, CDR1 SGHKS and CDR2 YYEKEE (reference sequence). CDR3 nucleotides: TGTGCCAGCAGCTTGGGCCCCTCCTCCCTACAGGGCGGAAGAGCAGGCTTC. Its protein product is CASSLGPSSLQGGRAGF.

The chain is built from TRBV2 and TRBJ2-1, with D uncertain. Trimming left V 7 bases short and J 9 bases short, with 22 bases between. The CDR3 covers 15 residues. Germline V CDR1 and CDR2: SNHLY, FYNNEI. CDR3 DNA: TGTGCCAGCACCACCGAGACTGGTAGCATTGGTGAGCAGTTCTTC. It codes for CASTTETGSIGEQFF.

This sequence joins TRBV12-5 and TRBJ2-3; 7 nucleotides align to TRBD2. Germline lookup yields CDR1 LGHNT and CDR2 FRNRAP. The CDR3 spans 15 residues. Trimming took 1 base from V and 2 from J; bases not matched to a gene: 3. CDR3 nucleotide sequence: TGTGCTAGTGGTTTGGGCGCGGGGGACACAGATACGCAGTATTTT. Amino acids: CASGLGAGDTDTQYF.

This sequence joins TRBV9 and TRBJ2-6; 7 bases match TRBD1. Germline V gene sequence: CDR1 SGDLS, CDR2 YYNGEE. This CDR3 comprises 17 residues. After removal of 3 bases from V and 1 base from J, the junction contained 7 bases not matched to a gene. CDR3 bases: TGTGCCAGCAGCGCCCGGACAGGAGTTTCTGGGGCCAACGTCCTGACTTTC. Its translation is CASSARTGVSGANVLTF.

V is TRBV7-8 and J is TRBJ2-3, with TRBD2 matching 7 bases. The V segment lost 5 bases and the J segment 14 bases; nucleotides outside the gene matches: 10. CDR3 size: 12 residues. Germline V gene data show CDR1 as SGHVS and CDR2 as FQNEAQ. The CDR3: CASSPSGTPAYF. In nucleotides, the CDR3 is TGTGCCAGCAGCCCAAGCGGGACCCCGGCGTATTTT.

The V call is TRBV29-1, the J call TRBJ1-1; D not resolved. Germline values: CDR1 SQVTM, CDR2 ANQGSEA. V was trimmed by 5 bases and J by 1 base, leaving 5 bases between them. The CDR3 sequence is 11 residues long. The CDR3 protein is CSVLANTEAFF. DNA for the CDR3: TGCAGCGTTTTGGCGAACACTGAAGCTTTCTTT.

This sequence joins TRBV28 and TRBJ1-1; perhaps TRBD1 as D (6 bases). Germline values: CDR1 MDHEN, CDR2 SYDVKM. The CDR3 extends over 16 amino acids. Trimming took off 5 bases at V and 1 base at J, with 17 bases between the two ends. In DNA form, the CDR3 reads TGTGCCAGCAGTAGCCGCCGGACAGCTCGGAACACTGAAGCTTTCTTT. It specifies CASSSRRTARNTEAFF. Together with reference TRBV28 and TRBJ1-1, the CDR3 gives the full variable domain: DVKVTQSSRYLVKRTGEKVFLECVQDMDHENMFWYRQDPGLGLRLIYFSYDVKMKEKGDIPEGYSVSREKKERFSLILESASTNQTSMYLCASSSRRTARNTEAFFGQGTRLTVV.

This sequence joins TRBV7-2 and TRBJ2-7, with D perhaps matching TRBD2 (5 bases). Germline V gives CDR1 SGHTA, CDR2 FQGNSA. V was shortened by 5 bases and J by 4 bases, with 9 bases between the two germline ends. CDR3 length: 12 amino acids. CDR3 amino acids: CASSPGSYEQYF. CDR3 DNA sequence: TGTGCCAGCAGCCCGGGGTCGTACGAGCAGTACTTC.

Here the CDR3 DNA reads TGCAGCGTGGGGGGGGAACCCTACGAGCAGTACTTC. Its translation: CSVGGEPYEQYF. The chain recombines TRBV29-1 with TRBJ2-7, with 7 bases lining up with TRBD2. V lost 6 bases to trimming and J lost 2 bases; unmatched junction nucleotides: 4. This CDR3 has 12 amino acids. CDR1 and CDR2 from the germline V gene are SQVTM and ANQGSEA.

This clone came up once. The chain recombines TRBV19 with TRBJ2-3, with 7 bases that match TRBD1. Germline CDR1 reads LNHDA; CDR2 reads SQIVND (reference sequence). Trimming at V came to 10 bases and at J to 5 bases, leaving 9 bases not matched to a gene. This CDR3 comprises 13 residues. The CDR3 sequence is CATQWRQGDTQYF. In DNA form, the CDR3 reads TGTGCCACCCAGTGGAGACAGGGAGATACGCAGTATTTT.

Only one count was recorded for this clone. This chain joins TRBV25-1 and TRBJ1-5; maybe TRBD1 (6 bases). Trimming took off 3 bases at V and 6 bases at J, with 15 bases between the two ends. The CDR3 loop spans 15 amino acids. CDR1 and CDR2 (germline): MGHDK, SYGVNS. CDR3 DNA: TGTGCCAGCAGTGACGGGGGGGGCGCGGGTCAGCCCCAGCATTTT. Protein product: CASSDGGGAGQPQHF.

The chain is built from TRBV13 and TRBJ2-7; 9 nucleotides line up with TRBD1. This CDR3 has 15 residues. V shed 6 bases, J shed 6 bases, and the junction held 12 bases outside the gene matches. Germline V CDR1 and CDR2: PRHDT, FYEKMQ (reference sequence). In DNA, the CDR3 is TGTGCCAGCAGTCTTCCGGGACAGGGAGACGGCGAGCAGTACTTC. It yields the protein CASSLPGQGDGEQYF.

V usage is TRBV10-3 and J usage is TRBJ2-1; 13 nucleotides align to TRBD2. Germline assignment: CDR1 ENHRY and CDR2 SYGVKD. The CDR3 covers 16 residues. J lost 10 bases, V lost 3 bases, and 9 bases had no gene match. The CDR3 is CAISDQLAGGPGEQFF. In DNA form, the CDR3 reads TGTGCCATCAGTGACCAACTAGCGGGGGGGCCCGGGGAGCAGTTCTTC.

V gene TRBV10-3 combines with J gene TRBJ1-2; 7 positions match TRBD1. V gave up 7 bases and J gave up 8 bases; unmatched junction bases: 13. The CDR3 is made up of 14 amino acids. Germline CDR1 is ENHRY and CDR2 is SYGVKD. The CDR3 is CAITPRDRGDGYTF. The CDR3, as DNA: TGTGCCATCACCCCTCGGGACAGAGGGGACGGCTACACCTTC.

CDR3: CASSGGRGYTF. DNA of the CDR3: TGTGCCAGCTCCGGGGGGAGGGGCTACACCTTC. The chain joins TRBV6-6 to TRBJ1-2; D is perhaps TRBD1 (5 bases). The CDR3 has 11 amino acids. Trimming took 8 bases from V and 8 from J, leaving 12 bases between them. CDR1 and CDR2 (germline): MNHNY, SVGAGI (reference sequence).

In nucleotides, the CDR3 is TGTGCCAGCAGCTCCCAACTAGCGGGGCCCCTCTACGAGCAGTACTTC. Protein product: CASSSQLAGPLYEQYF. The chain joins TRBV5-4 to TRBJ2-7; TRBD2 matches at 10 bases. The CDR3 has 16 amino acids. Germline V gene sequence: CDR1 SGHNT, CDR2 YYREEE (reference sequence). V was clipped by 3 bases and J by 3 bases; unmatched bases: 9.

CDR3 loop: CAISEREGYEQYF. The CDR3 DNA reads TGTGCCATCAGTGAGCGGGAGGGCTACGAGCAGTACTTC. The rearrangement joins TRBV10-3 to TRBJ2-7, with 8 bases that match TRBD2. V dropped 2 bases and J dropped 3; count of bases not matched to a gene: 0. The CDR3 has 13 residues. Germline loops: CDR1 ENHRY, CDR2 SYGVKD.

This clone came up once. The chain has TRBV25-1 and TRBJ2-2, with a possible D match to TRBD1 (6 bases). The ends were cut back, 6 bases at V and 1 base at J, with 6 bases in the middle. Per the germline V gene, CDR1 is MGHDK and CDR2 is SYGVNS. This CDR3 comprises 13 residues. CDR3 bases: TGTGCCAGCAGGGACAGGAACACCGGGGAGCTGTTTTTT. It is translated as CASRDRNTGELFF. Combining the CDR3 with reference TRBV25-1 and TRBJ2-2 gives the whole variable domain EADIYQTPRYLVIGTGKKITLECSQTMGHDKMYWYQQDPGMELHLIHYSYGVNSTEKGDLSSESTVSRIRTEHFPLTLESARPSHTSQYLCASRDRNTGELFFGEGSRLTVL.

This chain uses TRBV6-5 with TRBJ1-5; 7 bases agree with TRBD1. This CDR3 comprises 14 residues. Germline V gene lookup returns CDR1 MNHEY and CDR2 SVGAGI. V trimming: 10 bases; J trimming: 5 bases; junction bases outside the gene matches: 11. The CDR3 DNA follows: TGTGCCACTAAGCCCCAGGGGGGACATCAGCCCCAGCATTTT. This sequence encodes CATKPQGGHQPQHF.